This T cell receptor (beta chain) appears in the sequencing data of a study of T cell changes during pregnancy in multiple sclerosis. Some clones are missing from TCRdb's copy, which holds only in-frame ones; the method was immunoSEQ multiplex PCR. The profile shows tens of thousands of clones, under 95% of them singletons. Germline V lookup: CDR1 SGHTS, CDR2 YDEGEE. The CDR3 length is 14 residues. The V end was cut by 0 bases, the J end by 7 bases, with 14 bases between. The sequence came from a female donor with multiple sclerosis, enrolled in a pregnancy study. The sequenced sample was peripheral blood, obtained in the second trimester of pregnancy. The chain couples TRBV5-8 to TRBJ2-7, with D perhaps TRBD2 (6 bases). CDR3 sequence: CASSLAEGLREQYF. In DNA, the CDR3 is TGTGCCAGCAGCTTGGCGGAGGGGCTAAGGGAGCAGTACTTC.